Below, 27 T cell receptor beta chains from the same sample are listed, as sequenced in a study of T cells after posttransplantation cyclophosphamide. Clones were read by immunoSEQ multiplex PCR, and TCRdb kept only the in-frame ones, dropping some. Of about 52,000 clones listed, 94% are singletons. Material: PBMCs. The receptors come from a woman aged 25 to 39 in good health and a related stem cell transplant donor.

The gene calls are TRBV5-5 and TRBJ2-2; 7 bases are shared with TRBD1. This CDR3 contains 16 residues. Germline trimming cut 3 bases from V and 2 bases from J; bases unmatched to any gene: 7. CDR1 and CDR2 from the germline V gene are SGHKS and YYEKEE (reference sequence). DNA of the CDR3: TGTGCCAGCAGCTCGTACCGGGACAGCAACACCGGGGAGCTGTTTTTT. The encoded protein is CASSSYRDSNTGELFF.

The chain has TRBV18 and TRBJ1-4; 7 positions match TRBD1. The CDR3 extends over 15 amino acids. V gave up 2 bases and J gave up 6 bases; unmatched junction bases: 6. Germline CDR1 KGHSH, CDR2 LQKENI. This CDR3 is CASSPGGGSYEKLFF. The CDR3 DNA reads TGTGCCAGCTCACCAGGAGGGGGCAGCTATGAAAAACTGTTTTTT.

This chain joins TRBV11-2 and TRBJ2-5, with a weak D call TRBD2 (7 bases). Germline CDR1 and CDR2: SGHAT and FQNNGV. Between the trimmed V and J ends, which lost 4 bases and 4 bases, there was a span of 16 bases. The CDR3 consists of 15 residues. CDR3 DNA sequence: TGTGCCAGCAGCTCAGTTAGGGGGGGCGTAGAGACCCAGTACTTC. This codes for CASSSVRGGVETQYF.

The genes are TRBV5-1 and TRBJ2-3; 7 bases match TRBD2. The CDR3 spans 15 residues. The germline gives CDR1 SGHRS, CDR2 YFSETQ. The V segment lost 3 bases and the J segment 0 bases; nucleotides outside the gene matches: 4. The CDR3 nucleotides are TGCGCCAGCAGCTCCAGGCGGGGGAGCACAGATACGCAGTATTTT. Translating it yields CASSSRRGSTDTQYF.

The chain carries TRBV7-2 and TRBJ2-2; 12 bases align to TRBD2. CDR1 and CDR2 from the germline V gene are SGHTA and FQGNSA. CDR3 length: 16 residues. Trimming at V came to 3 bases and at J to 4 bases, leaving 3 bases not matched to a gene. The DNA for the CDR3 is TGTGCCAGCAGCTTGCTAGCGGGGGGGAGCACCGGGGAGCTGTTTTTT. As protein: CASSLLAGGSTGELFF.

This clone was seen just once. The gene calls are TRBV19 and TRBJ1-6; TRBD1 matches at 7 bases. Looked up from germline, CDR1 is LNHDA and CDR2 is SQIVND (reference sequence). The CDR3 loop spans 17 amino acids. The V and J ends lost 3 bases and 8 bases, in that order; junction bases with no gene match: 13. The CDR3 here is CASSIQALGQNDSPLHF. For the CDR3, the DNA is TGTGCCAGTAGTATCCAAGCATTGGGACAGAATGATTCACCCCTCCACTTT. The full variable domain, completed using reference TRBV19 and TRBJ1-6, is DGGITQSPKYLFRKEGQNVTLSCEQNLNHDAMYWYRQDPGQGLRLIYYSQIVNDFQKGDIAEGYSVSREKKESFPLTVTSAQKNPTAFYLCASSIQALGQNDSPLHFGNGTRLTVT.

The chain combines TRBV9 with TRBJ1-5; 7 positions agree with TRBD1. This CDR3 has 15 amino acids. J was trimmed by 1 base and V by 3 bases; bases with no gene match: 4. Germline V gives CDR1 SGDLS, CDR2 YYNGEE. CDR3 coding DNA: TGTGCCAGCAGCGAGACAGGGCAAAGCAATCAGCCCCAGCATTTT. Its translation: CASSETGQSNQPQHF.

The genes are TRBV6-5 and TRBJ2-5, with D uncertain. The CDR3 has 11 residues. V was clipped by 2 bases and J by 4 bases, with 2 bases between them. The germline gives CDR1 MNHEY, CDR2 SVGAGI. The CDR3 spells CASSYRETQYF. Written as DNA, the CDR3 is TGTGCCAGCAGTTACCGAGAGACCCAGTACTTC.

In DNA, the CDR3 is TGTGCCAGCTCACCTGGCCGGGACAGCATGAATGAGCAGTTCTTC. Its translation: CASSPGRDSMNEQFF. The rearrangement uses TRBV18 and TRBJ2-1, with 7 bases lining up with TRBD1. Losses at the gene ends were 3 bases for V and 7 bases for J; bases not matched to a gene: 9. CDR1 is KGHSH, CDR2 LQKENI, per germline. The CDR3 sequence is 15 residues long.

The gene calls are TRBV5-8 and TRBJ2-5; a possible D gene is TRBD2 (6 bases). CDR1 and CDR2 from the germline V gene are SGHTS and YDEGEE. This CDR3 contains 14 residues. Trimming removed 5 bases at V and 4 bases at J, with 15 bases between. The CDR3 loop reads CASSQTRGGETQYF. In DNA, the CDR3 is TGTGCCAGCAGTCAAACGCGGGGAGGAGAGACCCAGTACTTC. The entire variable domain, with the rest obtained from reference TRBV5-8 and TRBJ2-5, is as follows: EAGVTQSPTHLIKTRGQQATLRCSPISGHTSVYWYQQALGLGLQFLLWYDEGEERNRGNFPPRFSGRQFPNYSSELNVNALELEDSALYLCASSQTRGGETQYFGPGTRLLVL.

V and J are TRBV11-2 and TRBJ2-1, with D perhaps matching TRBD1 (5 bases). The germline V and J ends were trimmed by 1 base and 5 bases, with 6 bases remaining between them. The CDR3 loop spans 13 amino acids. Germline V gene data show CDR1 as SGHAT and CDR2 as FQNNGV. The CDR3 region has the DNA TGTGCCAGCAGCTTAGGACAGAACAATGAGCAGTTCTTC. Translating it yields CASSLGQNNEQFF.

This chain links TRBV5-5 with TRBJ1-6, with D hard to call. The V end was cut by 1 base, the J end by 11 bases, with 10 bases between. From germline, CDR1 is SGHKS and CDR2 YYEKEE (reference sequence). This CDR3 has 13 residues. CDR3 protein: CASSLYELPPLHF. The CDR3 DNA is TGTGCCAGCAGCTTGTATGAACTTCCACCCCTCCACTTT. Looking up the rest from reference TRBV5-5 and TRBJ1-6 gives the full variable domain: DAGVTQSPTHLIKTRGQQVTLRCSPISGHKSVSWYQQVLGQGPQFIFQYYEKEERGRGNFPDRFSARQFPNYSSELNVNALLLGDSALYLCASSLYELPPLHFGNGTRLTVT.

This chain uses TRBV7-2 with TRBJ2-7, with 7 positions matching TRBD1. The germline V gene encodes CDR1 SGHTA and CDR2 FQGNSA. The CDR3 has 15 amino acids. The ends lost 5 bases at V and 3 bases at J; junction bases unmatched: 10. The CDR3 coding sequence is TGTGCCAGCAGCCTCGGCCGGGACAGCGTCTACGAGCAGTACTTC. It translates to CASSLGRDSVYEQYF.

In its sample, this clone was seen a few times. The rearrangement uses TRBV27 and TRBJ1-6; D perhaps matches TRBD1 (6 bases). Germline assignment: CDR1 MNHEY and CDR2 SMNVEV (reference sequence). The CDR3 contains 15 residues. Trimming removed 3 bases from V and 10 bases from J, with 16 bases in between. The CDR3 protein is CASSLAGAHGSPLHF. The CDR3 region has the DNA TGTGCCAGCAGTTTGGCAGGGGCCCATGGGTCACCCCTCCACTTT.

The chain has TRBV19 and TRBJ2-1; D is unclear. V dropped 3 bases and J dropped 3 bases, with 6 bases sitting between them. The V gene's germline CDR1 is LNHDA and CDR2 SQIVND (reference sequence). The CDR3 runs to 13 residues. The CDR3 DNA reads TGTGCCAGTAGTATCGGTGACTACAATGAGCAGTTCTTC. This codes for CASSIGDYNEQFF.

CDR3 in DNA: TGTGCCAGTAGTGTGACGGGGACCGGGGAGCTGTTTTTT. Protein product: CASSVTGTGELFF. The chain combines TRBV19 with TRBJ2-2; a possible D gene is TRBD2 (5 bases). The CDR3 is made up of 13 amino acids. CDR1 is LNHDA and CDR2 is SQIVND in the germline V gene (reference sequence). V gave up 5 bases and J gave up 5 bases, with 9 bases separating them.

Here the CDR3 DNA reads TGTGCCAGCAGGGGGAGACATGCTAGCAATCAGCCCCAGCATTTT. Translation gives CASRGRHASNQPQHF. This chain links TRBV6-1 with TRBJ1-5; D unresolved. The germline gives CDR1 MNHNS, CDR2 SASEGT. This CDR3 spans 15 amino acids. V shed 6 bases and J shed 0 bases, with 12 bases lying between them.

This chain uses TRBV7-9 with TRBJ1-1, with TRBD1 matching over 10 bases. Germline loops: CDR1 SEHNR, CDR2 FQNEAQ (reference sequence). Trimming removed 0 bases from V and 11 bases from J; junction bases left unmatched: 3. The CDR3 covers 13 residues. CDR3: CASSLATDRGAFF. The CDR3 DNA reads as TGTGCCAGCAGCTTAGCGACGGACAGGGGGGCTTTCTTT.

V and J are TRBV7-2 and TRBJ2-7; TRBD1 aligns across 10 bases. Germline V gene sequence: CDR1 SGHTA, CDR2 FQGNSA. The CDR3 runs 13 residues. Losses at the gene ends were 6 bases for V and 5 bases for J; bases not matched to a gene: 4. CDR3 sequence reads: CASRSGTGDEQYF. CDR3 nucleotides: TGTGCCAGCAGGTCCGGGACAGGGGACGAGCAGTACTTC.

V is TRBV2 and J is TRBJ1-6; tentatively, D is TRBD1 (6 bases). The length of the CDR3 is 14 residues. Germline V CDR1 and CDR2: SNHLY, FYNNEI. V dropped 7 bases and J dropped 9 bases, with 16 bases sitting between them. The CDR3 sequence is CASTYTGFGSPLHF. The CDR3 coding sequence is TGTGCCAGCACCTACACAGGGTTCGGTTCACCCCTCCACTTT.

This clone appeared once. The genes are TRBV6-5 and TRBJ1-2; D unclear. The CDR3 is 13 amino acids. The V gene's germline CDR1 is MNHEY and CDR2 SVGAGI. V was clipped by 0 bases and J by 8 bases, with 10 bases between them. The CDR3 DNA reads as TGTGCCAGCAGTTACTCGAGTAGAGGAGGCTACACCTTC. Translated: CASSYSSRGGYTF.

The chain employs TRBV10-3 and TRBJ2-4; 9 bases align to TRBD1. V lost 3 bases to trimming and J lost 7 bases; unmatched junction nucleotides: 4. Germline assignment: CDR1 ENHRY and CDR2 SYGVKD. The length of the CDR3 is 14 residues. CDR3 amino acids: CAISDGTGLNIQYF. CDR3 DNA: TGTGCCATCAGTGACGGGACAGGGTTGAACATTCAGTACTTC.

V and J are TRBV7-2 and TRBJ2-2; a possible D gene is TRBD2 (5 bases). The CDR3 runs 13 residues. Deletions cut 6 bases from V and 5 bases from J, with 10 bases between. CDR1 is SGHTA, CDR2 FQGNSA, per germline. CDR3 coding DNA: TGTGCCAGCAGATGGACTCTGACCGGGGAGCTGTTTTTT. Translated: CASRWTLTGELFF.

This chain connects TRBV18 to TRBJ1-5; D not certain. Trimming took 2 bases from V and 1 from J, leaving 15 bases between them. The length of the CDR3 is 17 residues. Germline loops: CDR1 KGHSH, CDR2 LQKENI. The CDR3, as DNA: TGTGCCAGCTCACCATTTGAGAGCACCGCCAGCAATCAGCCCCAGCATTTT. Its protein product is CASSPFESTASNQPQHF.

The chain uses TRBV2 and TRBJ2-1; D is unclear. Trimming cost V 1 base and J 2 bases, with 9 bases left between them. The CDR3 covers 15 residues. Germline V gene lookup returns CDR1 SNHLY and CDR2 FYNNEI. The CDR3 nucleotides read TGTGCCAGCAGTGAAGGGTGGAGCGCCTACAATGAGCAGTTCTTC. Translated, it gives CASSEGWSAYNEQFF.

The DNA for the CDR3 is TGCGCCAGCACCAACAAAATCGACCGAGGGGGGGTCGATCTCAGGAATGAGCAGTTCTTC. The encoded protein is CASTNKIDRGGVDLRNEQFF. The chain recombines TRBV5-1 with TRBJ2-1; D possibly corresponds to TRBD2 (7 bases). V gave up 6 bases and J gave up 7 bases, with 35 bases separating them. Germline CDR1 and CDR2: SGHRS and YFSETQ. This CDR3 is 20 amino acids long.

The chain employs TRBV7-9 and TRBJ2-5; TRBD1 matches 10 bases. Per the germline V gene, CDR1 is SEHNR and CDR2 is FQNEAQ (reference sequence). CDR3 size: 15 residues. With 5 bases clipped from V and 6 bases from J, the junction kept 9 bases outside the gene matches. In DNA form, the CDR3 reads TGTGCCAGCAGCCCAACGACAGGGGGCGCGAAGACCCAGTACTTC. Its protein is CASSPTTGGAKTQYF.